This T cell receptor (beta chain) was documented in a study of blood T cells in healthy people across ages. Broader study findings: As age increased, TCR beta diversity per million T cells fell in a roughly linear fashion.

PBMCs, at least 6 million per sample, were isolated. Total RNA was isolated from each sample in quantities of at least 5 micrograms. Primed by a sample-barcoded 5' primer and a J-beta primer mix, a second PCR proceeded for 7 to 11 cycles. TCRdb reanalysed the 5' RACE reads using MiXCR and keeps one entry per CDR3 protein. This repertoire shows around 750,000 distinct CDR3 sequences, 50% to 65% found once; its top ten account for roughly two fifths. In regard to this clonotype: Its antigen is not identified.

The sequenced material came from blood. The clonotype comes from a man older than 75 in good health.

The CDR3 sequence is CSARVTGTSGRGSYNEQFF. CDR3 nucleotide sequence: TGCAGTGCTAGAGTCACCGGGACTAGCGGGAGAGGGAGCTACAATGAGCAGTTCTTC. V is TRBV20-1 and J is TRBJ2-1, with 14 bases lining up with TRBD2. Trimming at V came to 1 base and at J to 3 bases, leaving 11 bases not matched to a gene. This CDR3 has 19 residues. Per germline, CDR1 DFQATT and CDR2 SNEGSKA (reference sequence).